What follows describes a single T cell receptor (beta chain). The sample belongs to a study of CD8 T cells in Susac syndrome. Random hexamers were used to reverse transcribe the RNA input (about 0.5 to 1 ug). TCRdb re-derived calls from the immunoSEQ multiplex PCR reads in MiXCR, one entry per CDR3 protein. The sample yields roughly 220,000 distinct CDR3 sequences, roughly 93% seen once. The clonotype was recovered from a human donor with Susac syndrome. The sequenced sample consisted of CD4+ T cells from PBMCs.

CDR3 residues: CSATSGRSSYNEQFF. In DNA, the CDR3 is TGCAGTGCTACTAGCGGGCGGAGCTCCTACAATGAGCAGTTCTTC. This rearrangement joins TRBV20-1 to TRBJ2-1, with 8 bases lining up with TRBD2. Germline V gene lookup returns CDR1 DFQATT and CDR2 SNEGSKA (reference sequence). The J segment lost 0 bases and the V segment lost 4 bases, leaving 5 bases of the junction unmatched. The CDR3 loop spans 15 amino acids.